Below are 26 T cell receptor beta chains sequenced from a single sample in a study of cytotoxic CD8 clonotypes in ibrutinib-treated CLL. Using immunoSEQ multiplex PCR, the repertoire was profiled, and TCRdb retains in-frame clones only, with some absent. The sample lists about 200,000 clones; 79% were seen once. The sample was PBMCs, taken after 12 months of ibrutinib treatment. These receptors all come from a human donor with chronic lymphocytic leukemia.

The chain uses TRBV28 and TRBJ2-5, with 13 bases matching TRBD2. Germline trimming cut 7 bases from V and 5 bases from J; bases unmatched to any gene: 7. CDR3 length: 15 amino acids. Germline CDR1 is MDHEN and CDR2 is SYDVKM. The CDR3 is CASNGLAGEGETQYF. The DNA of the CDR3 is TGTGCCAGCAACGGACTAGCGGGAGAAGGTGAGACCCAGTACTTC.

The chain joins TRBV4-2 to TRBJ1-5, with no clear D. The CDR3 extends over 17 amino acids. CDR1 is LGHNA and CDR2 is YNFKEQ in the germline V gene. Trimming took off 0 bases at V and 0 bases at J, with 12 bases between the two ends. CDR3: CASSQEGRTYSNQPQHF. Written as DNA, the CDR3 is TGTGCCAGCAGCCAAGAGGGTAGGACCTATAGCAATCAGCCCCAGCATTTT.

This clone occurred a few times. The rearrangement uses TRBV7-9 and TRBJ1-1; D uncertain. Germline V gene sequence: CDR1 SEHNR, CDR2 FQNEAQ (reference sequence). The CDR3 sequence is 13 residues long. With 2 bases removed from V and 3 bases from J, the gap between germline ends came to 7 bases. CDR3 nucleotides: TGTGCCAGCAGCTTATGGGAGGACACTGAAGCTTTCTTT. This gives the protein CASSLWEDTEAFF.

The gene calls are TRBV21-1 and TRBJ2-1. TRBV21-1 is noted as a pseudogene. The CDR3 loop spans 13 amino acids. The CDR3 loop is CASSKAGGFRSFF. CDR3 nucleotides: TGTGCCAGCAGCAAAGCCGGGGGCTTCCGTTCTTTCTTC.

The sample holds one count of this clone. The chain combines TRBV5-1 with TRBJ2-5, with TRBD1 matching 7 bases. Germline V gene data show CDR1 as SGHRS and CDR2 as YFSETQ. Losses at the gene ends were 4 bases for V and 4 bases for J; bases not matched to a gene: 13. The length of the CDR3 is 16 residues. The CDR3 loop is CASSPTETGYGETQYF. DNA for the CDR3: TGCGCCAGCAGCCCAACCGAGACAGGGTATGGAGAGACCCAGTACTTC.

The gene calls are TRBV2 and TRBJ1-2, with D perhaps TRBD1 (5 bases). Germline CDR1 SNHLY, CDR2 FYNNEI. This CDR3 contains 13 residues. Trimming took 4 bases from V and 3 from J, leaving 9 bases between them. CDR3 DNA: TGTGCCAGCAGTGTTTTGGGGCACTATGGCTACACCTTC. Translation: CASSVLGHYGYTF.

This sequence joins TRBV7-6 and TRBJ1-2; unclear D gene. The CDR3 runs 13 residues. Germline V lookup: CDR1 SGHVS, CDR2 FNYEAQ. With 5 bases removed from V and 6 bases from J, the gap between germline ends came to 13 bases. The CDR3 region is CASSVTGGDGYTF. Written as DNA, the CDR3 is TGTGCCAGCAGCGTAACGGGTGGAGATGGCTACACCTTC.

The table lists this clone with a count of one. The CDR3, as DNA: TGCGCCAGCAGCTTTGGAGTAGGCGGGCGCTCCTACGAGCAGTACTTC. It is translated as CASSFGVGGRSYEQYF. This rearrangement joins TRBV5-1 to TRBJ2-7, with TRBD2 as a possible D gene (5 bases). Trimming shortened V by 2 bases and J by 0 bases, and 15 bases separated the two germline ends. Germline assignment: CDR1 SGHRS and CDR2 YFSETQ. The CDR3 sequence is 16 residues long.

The chain couples TRBV5-6 to TRBJ1-6; D unclear. Germline CDR1 SGHDT, CDR2 YYEEEE. Trimming cost V 0 bases and J 2 bases, with 6 bases left between them. This CDR3 has 15 residues. CDR3 region: CASSLVGPYNSPLHF. DNA of the CDR3: TGTGCCAGCAGCTTGGTAGGGCCCTATAATTCACCCCTCCACTTT. The entire variable domain, with the rest obtained from reference TRBV5-6 and TRBJ1-6, is as follows: DAGVTQSPTHLIKTRGQQVTLRCSPKSGHDTVSWYQQALGQGPQFIFQYYEEEERQRGNFPDRFSGHQFPNYSSELNVNALLLGDSALYLCASSLVGPYNSPLHFGNGTRLTVT.

The rearrangement uses TRBV6-5 and TRBJ2-7; D is undetermined. V was trimmed by 6 bases and J by 8 bases, leaving 11 bases between them. The length of the CDR3 is 11 residues. Germline CDR1 reads MNHEY; CDR2 reads SVGAGI. CDR3 region: CASSPLDQQYF. In nucleotides, the CDR3 is TGTGCCAGCAGCCCCCTCGATCAGCAGTACTTC.

This clone was seen a few times. The chain employs TRBV2 and TRBJ2-3; D gene unclear. Germline CDR1 SNHLY, CDR2 FYNNEI. The V and J ends lost 6 bases and 1 base respectively, with 11 bases between them. The CDR3 has 14 residues. The CDR3 loop reads CASRGPGGTDTQYF. CDR3 DNA sequence: TGTGCCAGCAGGGGCCCTGGTGGCACAGATACGCAGTATTTT. Full variable domain (missing parts from reference TRBV2 and TRBJ2-3): EPEVTQTPSHQVTQMGQEVILRCVPISNHLYFYWYRQILGQKVEFLVSFYNNEISEKSEIFDDQFSVERPDGSNFTLKIRSTKLEDSAMYFCASRGPGGTDTQYFGPGTRLTVL.

Note on this clone: Relative to the germline gene, one junction end is altered; a read error may explain this. This chain connects TRBV11-2 to TRBJ2-1; 7 bases align to TRBD2. The CDR3 has 15 amino acids. Germline CDR1 is SGHAT and CDR2 is FQNNGV. CDR3 region: CVSSIGTNSYNEQFF. The CDR3 nucleotides read TGTGTCAGCAGCATCGGGACTAATTCCTACAATGAGCAGTTCTTC.

The rearrangement uses TRBV5-1 and TRBJ2-1, with 8 bases fitting TRBD1. CDR3 size: 17 residues. V trimming: 2 bases; J trimming: 7 bases; junction bases outside the gene matches: 14. CDR1 is SGHRS and CDR2 is YFSETQ in the germline V gene. The CDR3 DNA sequence: TGCGCCAGCAGCTTACCATTGACCGGGACAGGTTATAATGAGCAGTTCTTC. Protein: CASSLPLTGTGYNEQFF.

This clone was found a few times. V usage is TRBV11-2 and J usage is TRBJ2-3; tentatively, D is TRBD2 (5 bases). The CDR3 runs 16 residues. Germline V lookup: CDR1 SGHAT, CDR2 FQNNGV. Trimming left V 1 base short and J 0 bases short, with 11 bases between. The CDR3 nucleotides read TGTGCCAGCAGCTTAGGTGACTACGCTAGCACAGATACGCAGTATTTT. This sequence encodes CASSLGDYASTDTQYF.

The genes are TRBV6-5 and TRBJ2-2; possible D gene TRBD2, 6 bases. Germline CDR1 is MNHEY and CDR2 is SVGAGI. The germline V and J ends were trimmed by 2 bases and 3 bases, with 10 bases remaining between them. This CDR3 region has 15 residues. In DNA form, the CDR3 reads TGTGCCAGCAGTTACGGCCAGCGGGACACCGGGGAGCTGTTTTTT. This translates into CASSYGQRDTGELFF.

The gene calls are TRBV5-1 and TRBJ2-3; tentative D call: TRBD1 (6 bases). Trimming removed 2 bases from V and 2 bases from J, with 9 bases in between. CDR1 and CDR2 (germline): SGHRS, YFSETQ. The CDR3 extends over 14 amino acids. In DNA form, the CDR3 reads TGCGCCAGCAGCTTTACAGGGTCCACAGATACGCAGTATTTT. Protein sequence: CASSFTGSTDTQYF.

The rearrangement uses TRBV11-2 and TRBJ1-2; 9 bases map to TRBD1. V dropped 1 base and J dropped 4; count of bases not matched to a gene: 1. CDR1 is SGHAT, CDR2 FQNNGV, per germline. CDR3 length: 14 residues. The CDR3 here is CASSLGDRAYGYTF. The CDR3 nucleotides are TGTGCCAGCAGCTTAGGGGACAGGGCCTATGGCTACACCTTC.

The chain uses TRBV2 and TRBJ1-5; D gene ambiguous. The CDR3 contains 16 residues. Trimming pared 3 bases from V and 5 bases from J, leaving 17 bases between. The germline CDR1 and CDR2 sequences are SNHLY and FYNNEI. CDR3 protein: CASSDLAKHIYQPQHF. CDR3 in DNA: TGTGCCAGCAGTGATTTGGCCAAGCATATATATCAGCCCCAGCATTTT.

The chain joins TRBV27 to TRBJ2-3; TRBD2 matches 10 bases. The germline CDR1 and CDR2 sequences are MNHEY and SMNVEV (reference sequence). This CDR3 is built from 15 residues. Trimming at V came to 5 bases and at J to 6 bases, leaving 8 bases not matched to a gene. The CDR3: CASSPDLAGADTQYF. Written as DNA, the CDR3 is TGTGCCAGCAGTCCGGATCTAGCGGGAGCGGATACGCAGTATTTT.

This clone was seen a few times. The V and J genes are TRBV25-1 and TRBJ1-1; D is unclear. Trimming pared 3 bases from V and 5 bases from J, leaving 13 bases between. This CDR3 contains 14 residues. In germline, CDR1 is MGHDK, CDR2 SYGVNS. The chain's CDR3 is CASSEVRGGTEAFF. The CDR3 DNA sequence: TGTGCCAGCAGTGAGGTCCGGGGAGGTACTGAAGCTTTCTTT.

A word on this clone: The sample contains more than one DNA sequence encoding this CDR3. The chain carries TRBV5-1 and TRBJ1-2; no definite D call. The V gene lost 0 bases and the J gene lost 6 bases, with 12 bases spanning the gap. Germline CDR1 SGHRS, CDR2 YFSETQ. The CDR3 totals 14 residues. The CDR3 DNA reads as TGCGCCAGCAGCTTGGCTCCTGGCGGGGATGGCTACACCTTC. It yields the protein CASSLAPGGDGYTF.

J is TRBJ2-2 and V is TRBV2; D not resolved. Per the germline V gene, CDR1 is SNHLY and CDR2 is FYNNEI. CDR3 size: 13 residues. V dropped 7 bases and J dropped 0 bases, with 6 bases sitting between them. In nucleotides, the CDR3 is TGTGCCAGCACGCGGTCGAACACCGGGGAGCTGTTTTTT. It encodes CASTRSNTGELFF.

V usage is TRBV4-1 and J usage is TRBJ2-7; a weak D match, TRBD1 (6 bases). CDR3 length: 15 amino acids. Germline-derived CDR1 and CDR2 are MGHRA and YSYEKL. Between the trimmed V and J ends, which lost 1 base and 2 bases, there was a span of 12 bases. CDR3 in DNA: TGCGCCAGCAGCCAAGCCCGGGACACCCCCTACGAGCAGTACTTC. Its translation: CASSQARDTPYEQYF.

This clone appeared once. The V call is TRBV19, the J call TRBJ2-7; D may be TRBD1 or TRBD2 (5 bases each). The CDR3 consists of 14 residues. V shed 8 bases and J shed 1 base, with 15 bases lying between them. Germline CDR1 and CDR2: LNHDA and SQIVND (reference sequence). Written as DNA, the CDR3 is TGTGCCAGTCGGGACGGAGGACCTTCCTACGAGCAGTACTTC. Amino acid sequence: CASRDGGPSYEQYF.

The rearrangement joins TRBV19 to TRBJ1-1; tentatively, D is TRBD1 (6 bases). V gave up 4 bases and J gave up 5 bases, with 8 bases separating them. This CDR3 is built from 12 residues. Germline CDR1 reads LNHDA; CDR2 reads SQIVND (reference sequence). The CDR3 nucleotides are TGTGCCAGTAGTACTCAGGGGACTGAAGCTTTCTTT. Its translation: CASSTQGTEAFF.

The chain couples TRBV19 to TRBJ1-2, with TRBD1 as a possible D gene (6 bases). V dropped 7 bases and J dropped 2 bases, with 23 bases sitting between them. Germline V gene data show CDR1 as LNHDA and CDR2 as SQIVND (reference sequence). The CDR3 spans 17 residues. CDR3 region: CASTVYGTGGPNYGYTF. The CDR3 DNA sequence: TGTGCCAGTACCGTATATGGGACTGGGGGGCCCAACTATGGCTACACCTTC.